The 6 T cell receptor beta chains in this list originate from one sample, sequenced in a study of regulatory T cells in long-lasting Graves disease. Time point noted: newly diagnosed GD, antithyroid drugs for less than 3 months. Preparation of the TCR library used RNA extracted from PBMCs. The authors built TCR beta libraries using iRepertoire HTBI primers and Arm-PCR of CDR3 regions. TCRdb analysed the multiplex PCR reads with MiXCR anew, one entry per CDR3 protein. The sample consists of 510,000 or so distinct CDR3 sequences, about 12% of them appearing once. A further study also used this sample, focusing on T cells in Graves' hyperthyroidism and ophthalmopathy.

Sequenced here: peripheral blood mononuclear cells (PBMCs), sampled at new diagnosis, from a patient treated with antithyroid drugs. The receptors come from a woman in her thirties with Graves disease.

This CDR3 reads CASSSAARAPQHF. The CDR3 coding sequence is TGTGCCAGTAGTTCAGCGGCCCGGGCGCCCCAGCATTTT. The gene calls are TRBV19 and TRBJ1-5; D unclear. The CDR3 is made up of 13 amino acids. V was pared by 5 bases and J by 9 bases, with 14 bases between. Germline V CDR1 and CDR2: LNHDA, SQIVND (reference sequence).

This clonotype was recorded at least ten times. The chain carries TRBV14 and TRBJ1-1; the match to TRBD1 covers 8 bases. The germline CDR1 and CDR2 sequences are SGHDN and FVKESK. The CDR3 has 15 residues. V shed 3 bases, J shed 7 bases, and the junction held 10 bases outside the gene matches. The chain's CDR3 is CASSHRYRGRGEAFF. For the CDR3, the DNA is TGTGCCAGCAGCCACCGATACAGGGGGAGAGGTGAAGCTTTCTTT.

This clonotype was counted many times. The chain combines TRBV20-1 with TRBJ1-4; 9 bases match TRBD1. CDR1 and CDR2 (germline): DFQATT, SNEGSKA (reference sequence). The CDR3 is 15 residues long. The ends lost 0 bases at V and 8 bases at J; junction bases unmatched: 7. The CDR3 spells CSARDLGQGREKLFF. In DNA form, the CDR3 reads TGCAGTGCTAGAGATCTAGGACAGGGGCGCGAAAAACTGTTTTTT.

The chain links TRBV28 to TRBJ2-1; 10 bases map to TRBD1. The junction had 9 bases not matched to a gene; V was cut back by 6 bases and J by 4 bases. Germline CDR1 MDHEN, CDR2 SYDVKM. The length of the CDR3 is 16 residues. The CDR3 DNA reads TGTGCCAGCAGATCTGGACAGGGGGAACTTTACAATGAGCAGTTCTTC. Amino acids: CASRSGQGELYNEQFF.

This clonotype appeared many times. Germline is not matched at one junction end, which may reflect a read error. The V gene is TRBV3-1, the J gene TRBJ2-7; possibly TRBD1 or TRBD2 for D (5 bases each). The germline V gene encodes CDR1 LGHDT and CDR2 YNNKEL (reference sequence). The CDR3 loop spans 12 amino acids. The CDR3 reads CASSQGRDQSFF. CDR3 nucleotide sequence: TGTGCCAGCAGCCAAGGAAGGGACCAAAGTTTCTTC.

This clonotype was counted many times. The chain recombines TRBV30 with TRBJ1-3; D is unclear. The germline CDR1 and CDR2 sequences are GTSNPN and SVGIG (reference sequence). V lost 5 bases to trimming and J lost 0 bases, with 11 bases between them. There are 14 residues in the CDR3. CDR3 protein: CAWLGSYSGNTIYF. DNA of the CDR3: TGTGCCTGGCTCGGGAGCTACTCTGGAAACACCATATATTTT.